This is a list of T cell receptor beta chains from one sample in a study of CD8 T cells in Susac syndrome. Using its own MiXCR run on the immunoSEQ multiplex PCR reads, TCRdb lists one record per CDR3 protein. The sample records about 150,000 distinct CDR3 sequences, over 85% being singletons. The sample taken for sequencing was CD8+ T cells from PBMCs. These receptors all stem from a human donor with multiple sclerosis. Both conserved end residues are part of each CDR3. The D gene is left open where the match is weak. Where a row states a size, it is once, few, many or the class of an expanded clone; other rows omit it.

abundance: -
len: 14
d_gene: TRBD1
j_gene: TRBJ2-7
v_gene: TRBV3-1
CDR3aa: CASSATGGRNEQYF
CDR3nt: TGTGCCAGCAGTGCTACAGGGGGCCGGAACGAGCAGTACTTC

abundance: -
len: 16
d_gene: TRBD1
j_gene: TRBJ2-2
v_gene: TRBV27
CDR3aa: CASSPSTGDYTGELFF
CDR3nt: TGTGCCAGCAGTCCATCGACAGGGGATTACACCGGGGAGCTGTTTTTT

abundance: -
len: 15
d_gene: -
j_gene: TRBJ2-1
v_gene: TRBV7-9
CDR3aa: CASSFSGDRYNEQFF
CDR3nt: TGTGCCAGCAGCTTCTCAGGAGACAGGTACAATGAGCAGTTCTTC

abundance: -
len: 15
d_gene: -
j_gene: TRBJ1-2
v_gene: TRBV20-1
CDR3aa: CSARDDRTANYGYTF
CDR3nt: TGCAGTGCTAGAGATGATCGCACAGCTAACTATGGCTACACCTTC

abundance: once
len: 12
d_gene: -
j_gene: TRBJ1-5
v_gene: TRBV29-1
CDR3aa: CSVGGGNQPQHF
CDR3nt: TGCAGCGTGGGGGGGGGCAATCAGCCCCAGCATTTT

abundance: -
len: 13
d_gene: -
j_gene: TRBJ2-3
v_gene: TRBV23-1
CDR3aa: CASSHRATDTQYF
CDR3nt: TGCGCCAGCAGTCACAGGGCCACAGATACGCAGTATTTT

abundance: -
len: 14
d_gene: TRBD1
j_gene: TRBJ2-7
v_gene: TRBV29-1
CDR3aa: CSVEGDRGSYEQYF
CDR3nt: TGCAGCGTTGAAGGGGACAGGGGATCCTACGAGCAGTACTTC

abundance: -
len: 20
d_gene: TRBD2
j_gene: TRBJ2-1
v_gene: TRBV6-5
CDR3aa: CASSSPGTSGGHGSYNEQFF
CDR3nt: TGTGCCAGCAGTTCCCCCGGGACTAGCGGGGGTCACGGCTCCTACAATGAGCAGTTCTTC

abundance: -
len: 14
d_gene: -
j_gene: TRBJ1-2
v_gene: TRBV11-3
CDR3aa: CASSADRAYYGYTF
CDR3nt: TGTGCCAGCAGCGCAGACCGGGCCTACTATGGCTACACCTTC

abundance: -
len: 15
d_gene: -
j_gene: TRBJ1-2
v_gene: TRBV9
CDR3aa: CASSVEGGNNYGYTF
CDR3nt: TGTGCCAGCAGCGTAGAGGGTGGGAATAACTATGGCTACACCTTC

abundance: -
len: 13
d_gene: -
j_gene: TRBJ2-1
v_gene: TRBV18
CDR3aa: CASSPPTANEQFF
CDR3nt: TGTGCCAGCTCACCACCAACAGCAAATGAGCAGTTCTTC

abundance: -
len: 14
d_gene: -
j_gene: TRBJ2-7
v_gene: TRBV19
CDR3aa: CASMGDSRARGQYF
CDR3nt: TGTGCCAGCATGGGGGACTCGCGTGCCCGAGGGCAGTACTTC

abundance: -
len: 14
d_gene: -
j_gene: TRBJ1-1
v_gene: TRBV5-1
CDR3aa: CASSAWVGDTEAFF
CDR3nt: TGCGCCAGCAGCGCCTGGGTGGGGGACACTGAAGCTTTCTTT

abundance: -
len: 18
d_gene: TRBD2
j_gene: TRBJ2-3
v_gene: TRBV3-1
CDR3aa: CASSQDTASGGAVDTQYF
CDR3nt: TGTGCCAGCAGCCAAGACACGGCTAGCGGGGGGGCTGTAGATACGCAGTATTTT

abundance: once
len: 15
d_gene: TRBD2
j_gene: TRBJ2-1
v_gene: TRBV7-9
CDR3aa: CASSGRAGLRDEQFF
CDR3nt: TGTGCCAGCAGCGGGAGGGCAGGCCTAAGGGATGAGCAGTTCTTC

abundance: -
len: 12
d_gene: -
j_gene: TRBJ2-7
v_gene: TRBV29-1
CDR3aa: CSVRAESYEQYF
CDR3nt: TGCAGCGTCCGGGCCGAGTCCTACGAGCAGTACTTC

abundance: -
len: 15
d_gene: -
j_gene: TRBJ2-1
v_gene: TRBV4-1
CDR3aa: CASSQDMAGRDEQFF
CDR3nt: TGCGCCAGCAGCCAAGATATGGCGGGCCGGGATGAGCAGTTCTTC

abundance: -
len: 20
d_gene: -
j_gene: TRBJ2-5
v_gene: TRBV11-2
CDR3aa: CASSGYPGHTIPGDLETQYF
CDR3nt: TGTGCCAGCAGCGGATACCCGGGACATACAATCCCAGGGGACTTAGAGACCCAGTACTTC

abundance: -
len: 15
d_gene: TRBD1
j_gene: TRBJ2-1
v_gene: TRBV29-1
CDR3aa: CSSAGTGDVGNEQFF
CDR3nt: TGCAGCTCCGCCGGGACAGGGGATGTTGGAAATGAGCAGTTCTTC

abundance: -
len: 14
d_gene: -
j_gene: TRBJ2-5
v_gene: TRBV7-9
CDR3aa: CASSRTEVLVTQYF
CDR3nt: TGTGCCAGCAGCAGGACGGAGGTATTGGTGACCCAGTACTTC

abundance: -
len: 12
d_gene: -
j_gene: TRBJ2-7
v_gene: TRBV7-9
CDR3aa: CASSTTAYEQYF
CDR3nt: TGTGCCAGCAGCACCACTGCCTACGAGCAGTACTTC

abundance: -
len: 16
d_gene: -
j_gene: TRBJ1-5
v_gene: TRBV28
CDR3aa: CASSLRGSHGNQPQHF
CDR3nt: TGTGCCAGCAGTTTGCGGGGTTCTCACGGCAATCAGCCCCAGCATTTT

abundance: -
len: 14
d_gene: -
j_gene: TRBJ2-7
v_gene: TRBV20-1
CDR3aa: CSARDPLYSYEQYF
CDR3nt: TGCAGTGCTAGAGATCCACTCTACTCCTACGAGCAGTACTTC

abundance: -
len: 14
d_gene: -
j_gene: TRBJ2-3
v_gene: TRBV6-5
CDR3aa: CASSLRSRADTQYF
CDR3nt: TGTGCCAGCAGCCTCCGGTCGCGGGCAGATACGCAGTATTTT

abundance: -
len: 18
d_gene: -
j_gene: TRBJ2-3
v_gene: TRBV7-9
CDR3aa: CASSSSNVPTPATDTQYF
CDR3nt: TGTGCCAGCAGCTCCTCAAATGTGCCAACTCCCGCAACAGATACGCAGTATTTT

abundance: -
len: 14
d_gene: -
j_gene: TRBJ1-2
v_gene: TRBV27
CDR3aa: CASSLSPRSQGHTF
CDR3nt: TGTGCCAGCAGTTTATCTCCGCGTTCTCAAGGCCACACCTTC